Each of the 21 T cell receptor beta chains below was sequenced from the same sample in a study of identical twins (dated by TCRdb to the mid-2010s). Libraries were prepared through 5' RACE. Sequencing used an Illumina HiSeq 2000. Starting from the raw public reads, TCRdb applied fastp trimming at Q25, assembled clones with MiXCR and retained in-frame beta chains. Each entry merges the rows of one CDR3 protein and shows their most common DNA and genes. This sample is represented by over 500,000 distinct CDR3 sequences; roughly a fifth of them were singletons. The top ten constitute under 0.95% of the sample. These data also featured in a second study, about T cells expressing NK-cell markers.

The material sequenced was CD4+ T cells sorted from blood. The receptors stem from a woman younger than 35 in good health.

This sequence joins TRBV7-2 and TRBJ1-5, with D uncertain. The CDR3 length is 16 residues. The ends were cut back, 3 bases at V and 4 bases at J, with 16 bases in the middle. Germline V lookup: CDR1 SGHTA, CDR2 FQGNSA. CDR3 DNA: TGTGCCAGCAGCTTTCTGGGATCTGGTAGGAATCAGCCCCAGCATTTT. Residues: CASSFLGSGRNQPQHF.

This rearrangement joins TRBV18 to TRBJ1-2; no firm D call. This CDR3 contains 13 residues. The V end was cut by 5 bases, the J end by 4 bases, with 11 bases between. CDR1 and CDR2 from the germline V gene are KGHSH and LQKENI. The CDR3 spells CASSSTDLYGYTF. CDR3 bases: TGTGCCAGCTCATCTACAGACCTCTATGGCTACACCTTC. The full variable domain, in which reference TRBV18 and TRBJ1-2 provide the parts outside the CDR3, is NAGVMQNPRHLVRRRGQEARLRCSPMKGHSHVYWYRQLPEEGLKFMVYLQKENIIDESGMPKERFSAEFPKEGPSILRIQQVVRGDSAAYFCASSSTDLYGYTFGSGTRLTVV.

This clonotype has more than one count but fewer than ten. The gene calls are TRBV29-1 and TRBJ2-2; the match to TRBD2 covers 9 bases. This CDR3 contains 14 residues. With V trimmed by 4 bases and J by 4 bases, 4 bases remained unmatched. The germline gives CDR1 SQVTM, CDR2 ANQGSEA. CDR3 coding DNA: TGCAGCGTTGTAGCGGGGGCAGGCACCGGGGAGCTGTTTTTT. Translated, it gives CSVVAGAGTGELFF.

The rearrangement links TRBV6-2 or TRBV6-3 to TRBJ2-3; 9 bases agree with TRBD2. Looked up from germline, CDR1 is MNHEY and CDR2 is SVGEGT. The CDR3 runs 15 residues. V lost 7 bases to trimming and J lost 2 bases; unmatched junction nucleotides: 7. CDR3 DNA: TGTGCCAGCATCCTAGCGGGACGGAACACAGATACGCAGTATTTT. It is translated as CASILAGRNTDTQYF.

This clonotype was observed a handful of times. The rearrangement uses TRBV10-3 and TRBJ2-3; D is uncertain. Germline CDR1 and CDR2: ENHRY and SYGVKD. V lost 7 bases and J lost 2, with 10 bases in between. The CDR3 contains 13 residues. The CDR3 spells CAINAYHTDTQYF. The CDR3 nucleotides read TGTGCCATCAATGCCTACCACACAGATACGCAGTATTTT.

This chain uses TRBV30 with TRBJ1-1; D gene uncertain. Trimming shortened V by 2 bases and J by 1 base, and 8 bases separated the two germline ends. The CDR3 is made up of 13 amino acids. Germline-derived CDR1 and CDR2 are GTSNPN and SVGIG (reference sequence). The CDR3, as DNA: TGTGCCTGGAGTAGGGTAGAGAACACTGAAGCTTTCTTT. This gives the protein CAWSRVENTEAFF.

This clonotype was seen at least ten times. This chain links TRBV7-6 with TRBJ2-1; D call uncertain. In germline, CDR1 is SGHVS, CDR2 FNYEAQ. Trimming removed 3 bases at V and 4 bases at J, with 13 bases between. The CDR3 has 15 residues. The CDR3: CASSFFESEYNEQFF. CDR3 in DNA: TGTGCCAGCAGCTTCTTTGAGAGCGAGTACAATGAGCAGTTCTTC.

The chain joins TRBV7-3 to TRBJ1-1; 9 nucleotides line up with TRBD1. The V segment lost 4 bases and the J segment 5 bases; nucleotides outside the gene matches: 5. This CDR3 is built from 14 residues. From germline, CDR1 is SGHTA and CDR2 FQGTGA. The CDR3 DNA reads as TGTGCCAGCAGCTCGACAGGGGGTAGGACTGAAGCTTTCTTT. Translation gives CASSSTGGRTEAFF.

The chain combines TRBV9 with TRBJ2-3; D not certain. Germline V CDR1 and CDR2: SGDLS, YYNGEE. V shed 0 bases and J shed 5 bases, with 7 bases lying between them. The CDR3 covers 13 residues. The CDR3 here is CASSVAQEDTQYF. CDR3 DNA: TGTGCCAGCAGCGTAGCTCAGGAAGATACGCAGTATTTT. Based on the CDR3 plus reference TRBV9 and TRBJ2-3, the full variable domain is DSGVTQTPKHLITATGQRVTLRCSPRSGDLSVYWYQQSLDQGLQFLIQYYNGEERAKGNILERFSAQQFPDLHSELNLSSLELGDSALYFCASSVAQEDTQYFGPGTRLTVL.

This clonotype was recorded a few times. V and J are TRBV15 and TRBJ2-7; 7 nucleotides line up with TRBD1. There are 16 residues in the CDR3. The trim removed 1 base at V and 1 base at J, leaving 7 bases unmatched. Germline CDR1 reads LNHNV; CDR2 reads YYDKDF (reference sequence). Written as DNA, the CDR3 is TGTGCCACCAGCAGAGGCAGGGGGTTACTATCCTACGAGCAGTACTTC. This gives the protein CATSRGRGLLSYEQYF.

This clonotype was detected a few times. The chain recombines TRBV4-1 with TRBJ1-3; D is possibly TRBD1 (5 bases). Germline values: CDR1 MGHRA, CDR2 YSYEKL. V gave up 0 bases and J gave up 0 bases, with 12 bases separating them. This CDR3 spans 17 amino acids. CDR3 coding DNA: TGCGCCAGCAGCCAAGATACGCAGGGCATCTCTGGAAACACCATATATTTT. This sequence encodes CASSQDTQGISGNTIYF.

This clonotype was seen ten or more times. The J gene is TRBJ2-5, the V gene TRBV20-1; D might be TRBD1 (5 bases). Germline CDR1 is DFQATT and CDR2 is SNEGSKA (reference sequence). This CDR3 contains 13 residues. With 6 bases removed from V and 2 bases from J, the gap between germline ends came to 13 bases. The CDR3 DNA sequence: TGCAGTGCCGACCCGGCAGGGCAAGAGACCCAGTACTTC. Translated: CSADPAGQETQYF.

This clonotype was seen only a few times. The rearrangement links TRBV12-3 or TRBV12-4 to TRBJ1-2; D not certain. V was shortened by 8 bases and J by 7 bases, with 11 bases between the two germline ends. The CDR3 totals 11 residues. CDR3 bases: TGTGCCAGCGGCTATCGGGGTGGCTACACCTTC. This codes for CASGYRGGYTF.

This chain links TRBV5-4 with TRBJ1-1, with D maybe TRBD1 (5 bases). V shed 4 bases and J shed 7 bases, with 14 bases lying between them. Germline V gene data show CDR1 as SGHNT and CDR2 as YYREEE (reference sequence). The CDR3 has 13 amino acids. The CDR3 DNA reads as TGTGCCAGCAGCCCGGGGCCGGCGCTTGAAGCTTTCTTT. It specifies CASSPGPALEAFF. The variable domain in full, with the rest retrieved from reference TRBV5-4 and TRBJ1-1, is ETGVTQSPTHLIKTRGQQVTLRCSSQSGHNTVSWYQQALGQGPQFIFQYYREEENGRGNFPPRFSGLQFPNYSSELNVNALELDDSALYLCASSPGPALEAFFGQGTRLTVV.

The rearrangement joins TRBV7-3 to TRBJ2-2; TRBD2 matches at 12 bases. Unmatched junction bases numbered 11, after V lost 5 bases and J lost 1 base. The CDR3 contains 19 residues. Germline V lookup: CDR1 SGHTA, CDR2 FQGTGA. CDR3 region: CASSTLAGGLAGNTGELFF. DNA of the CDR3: TGTGCCAGCAGCACCCTAGCCGGGGGACTAGCGGGGAACACCGGGGAGCTGTTTTTT. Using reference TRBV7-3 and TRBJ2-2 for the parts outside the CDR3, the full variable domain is GAGVSQTPSNKVTEKGKYVELRCDPISGHTALYWYRQSLGQGPEFLIYFQGTGAADDSGLPNDRFFAVRPEGSVSTLKIQRTERGDSAVYLCASSTLAGGLAGNTGELFFGEGSRLTVL.

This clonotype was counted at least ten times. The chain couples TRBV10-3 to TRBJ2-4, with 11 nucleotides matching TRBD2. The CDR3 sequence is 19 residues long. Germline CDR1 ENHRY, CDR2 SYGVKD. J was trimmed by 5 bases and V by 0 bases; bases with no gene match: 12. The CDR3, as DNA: TGTGCCATCAGTGAGTCGCGGACTAGCGGGCAAACCTCACAAAACATTCAGTACTTC. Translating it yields CAISESRTSGQTSQNIQYF.

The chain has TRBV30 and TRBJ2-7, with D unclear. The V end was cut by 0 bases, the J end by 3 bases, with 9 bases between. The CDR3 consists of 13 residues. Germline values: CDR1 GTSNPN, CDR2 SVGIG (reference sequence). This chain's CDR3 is CAWSVNSNYEQYF. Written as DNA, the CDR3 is TGTGCCTGGAGTGTTAACAGTAACTACGAGCAGTACTTC.

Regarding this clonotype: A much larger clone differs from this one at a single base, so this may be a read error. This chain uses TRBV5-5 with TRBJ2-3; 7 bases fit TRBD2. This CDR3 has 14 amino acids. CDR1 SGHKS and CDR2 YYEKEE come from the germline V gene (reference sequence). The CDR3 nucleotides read TGTGCCTGCAGCTTGAGTAGCGGGACAGATACGCAGTATTTT. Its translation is CACSLSSGTDTQYF.

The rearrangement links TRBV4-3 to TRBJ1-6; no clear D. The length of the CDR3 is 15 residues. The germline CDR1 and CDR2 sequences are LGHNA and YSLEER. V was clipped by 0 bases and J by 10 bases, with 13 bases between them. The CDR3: CASSQESHDDSPLHF. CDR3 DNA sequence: TGCGCCAGCAGCCAAGAAAGTCACGACGACTCACCCCTCCACTTT.

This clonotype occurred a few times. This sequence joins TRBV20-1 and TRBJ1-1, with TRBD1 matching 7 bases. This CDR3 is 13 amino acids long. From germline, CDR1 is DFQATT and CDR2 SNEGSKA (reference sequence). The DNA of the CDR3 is TGCGCTGGAGGCAGGCCAGGGGGCACTGAAGCTTTCTTT. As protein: CAGGRPGGTEAFF.

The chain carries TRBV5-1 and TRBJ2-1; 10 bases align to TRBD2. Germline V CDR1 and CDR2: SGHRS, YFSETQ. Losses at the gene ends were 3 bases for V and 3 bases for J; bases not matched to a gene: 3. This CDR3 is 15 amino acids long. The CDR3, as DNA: TGCGCCAGCAGCTCGAGCGGGAGGGTCTACAATGAGCAGTTCTTC. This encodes CASSSSGRVYNEQFF.